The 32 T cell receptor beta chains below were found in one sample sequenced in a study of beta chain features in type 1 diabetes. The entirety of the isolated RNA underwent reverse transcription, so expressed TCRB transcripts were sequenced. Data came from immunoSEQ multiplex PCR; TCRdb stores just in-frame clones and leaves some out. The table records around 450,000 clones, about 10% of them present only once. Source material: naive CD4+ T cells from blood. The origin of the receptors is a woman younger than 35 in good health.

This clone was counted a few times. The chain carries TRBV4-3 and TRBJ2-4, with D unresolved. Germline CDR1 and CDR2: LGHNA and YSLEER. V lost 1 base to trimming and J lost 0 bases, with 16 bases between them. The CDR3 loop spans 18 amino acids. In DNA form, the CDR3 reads TGCGCCAGCAGCCAAGCCCACATTGACCGACTAGCCAAAAACATTCAGTACTTC. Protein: CASSQAHIDRLAKNIQYF.

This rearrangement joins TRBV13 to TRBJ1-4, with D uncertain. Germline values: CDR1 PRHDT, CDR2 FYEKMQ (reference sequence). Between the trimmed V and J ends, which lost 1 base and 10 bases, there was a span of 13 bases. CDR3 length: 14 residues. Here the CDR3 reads CASSLESTRPKLFF. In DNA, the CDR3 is TGTGCCAGCAGCTTAGAATCGACCAGACCAAAACTGTTTTTT.

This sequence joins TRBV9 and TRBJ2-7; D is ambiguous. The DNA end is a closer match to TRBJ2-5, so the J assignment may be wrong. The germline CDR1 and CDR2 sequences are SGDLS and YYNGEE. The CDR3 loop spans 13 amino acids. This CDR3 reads CASSVRAQETQYF. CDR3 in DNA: TGTGCCAGCAGCGTAAGAGCACAAGAGACCCAGTACTTC.

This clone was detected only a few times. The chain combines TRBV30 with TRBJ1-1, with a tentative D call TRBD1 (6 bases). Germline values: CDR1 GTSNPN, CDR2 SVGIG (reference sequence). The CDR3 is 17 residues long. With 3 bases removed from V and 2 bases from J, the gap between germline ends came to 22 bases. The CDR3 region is CAWSPSDRWGRNTEAFF. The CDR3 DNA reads TGTGCCTGGAGCCCTTCCGACAGGTGGGGACGAAACACTGAAGCTTTCTTT.

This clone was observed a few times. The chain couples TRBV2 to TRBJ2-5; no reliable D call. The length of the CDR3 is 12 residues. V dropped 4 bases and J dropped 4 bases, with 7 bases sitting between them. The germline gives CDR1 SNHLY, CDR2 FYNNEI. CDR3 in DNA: TGTGCCAGCAGTGGCCAGATAGAGACCCAGTACTTC. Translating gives CASSGQIETQYF.

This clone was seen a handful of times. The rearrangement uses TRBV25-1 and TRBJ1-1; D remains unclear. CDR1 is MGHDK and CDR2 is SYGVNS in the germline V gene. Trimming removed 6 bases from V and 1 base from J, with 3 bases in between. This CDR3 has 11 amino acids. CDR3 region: CASSRNTEAFF. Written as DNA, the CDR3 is TGTGCCAGCAGCAGGAACACTGAAGCTTTCTTT.

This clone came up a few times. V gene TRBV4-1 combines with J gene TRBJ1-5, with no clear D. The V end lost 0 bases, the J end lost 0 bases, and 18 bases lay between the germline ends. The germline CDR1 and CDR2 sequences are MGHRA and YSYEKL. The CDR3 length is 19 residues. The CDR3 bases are TGCGCCAGCAGCCAAGATGGAAATGGACGCAGGTCTAGCAATCAGCCCCAGCATTTT. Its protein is CASSQDGNGRRSSNQPQHF.

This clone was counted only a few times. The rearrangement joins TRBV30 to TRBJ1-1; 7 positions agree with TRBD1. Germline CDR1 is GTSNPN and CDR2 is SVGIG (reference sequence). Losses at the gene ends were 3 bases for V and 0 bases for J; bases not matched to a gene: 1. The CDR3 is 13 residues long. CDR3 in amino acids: CAWRTGMNTEAFF. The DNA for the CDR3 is TGTGCCTGGAGGACAGGGATGAACACTGAAGCTTTCTTT.

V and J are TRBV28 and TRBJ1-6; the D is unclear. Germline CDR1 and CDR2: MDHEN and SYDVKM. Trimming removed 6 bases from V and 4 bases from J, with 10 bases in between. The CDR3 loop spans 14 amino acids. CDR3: CASSLTQYNSPLHF. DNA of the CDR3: TGTGCCAGCAGCTTGACACAGTATAATTCACCCCTCCACTTT.

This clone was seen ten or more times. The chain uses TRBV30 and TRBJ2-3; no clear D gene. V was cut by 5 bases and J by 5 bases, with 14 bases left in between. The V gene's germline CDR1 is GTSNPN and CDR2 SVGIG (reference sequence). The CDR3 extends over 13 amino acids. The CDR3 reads CAWFAPGGDTQYF. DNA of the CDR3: TGTGCCTGGTTCGCCCCCGGTGGAGATACGCAGTATTTT.

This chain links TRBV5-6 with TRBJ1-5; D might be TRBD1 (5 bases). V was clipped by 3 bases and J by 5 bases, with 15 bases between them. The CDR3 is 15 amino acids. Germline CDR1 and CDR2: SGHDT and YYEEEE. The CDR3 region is CASSWGGRAHQPQHF. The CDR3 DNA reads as TGTGCCAGCAGCTGGGGAGGCAGGGCCCATCAGCCCCAGCATTTT. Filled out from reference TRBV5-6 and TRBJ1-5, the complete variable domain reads DAGVTQSPTHLIKTRGQQVTLRCSPKSGHDTVSWYQQALGQGPQFIFQYYEEEERQRGNFPDRFSGHQFPNYSSELNVNALLLGDSALYLCASSWGGRAHQPQHFGDGTRLSIL.

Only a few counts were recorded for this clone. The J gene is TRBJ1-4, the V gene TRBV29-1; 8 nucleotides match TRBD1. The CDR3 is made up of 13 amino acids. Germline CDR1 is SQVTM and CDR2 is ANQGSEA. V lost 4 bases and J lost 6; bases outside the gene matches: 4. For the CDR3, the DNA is TGCAGCGTTGCGGACAGGGTGGATGAAAAACTGTTTTTT. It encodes CSVADRVDEKLFF.

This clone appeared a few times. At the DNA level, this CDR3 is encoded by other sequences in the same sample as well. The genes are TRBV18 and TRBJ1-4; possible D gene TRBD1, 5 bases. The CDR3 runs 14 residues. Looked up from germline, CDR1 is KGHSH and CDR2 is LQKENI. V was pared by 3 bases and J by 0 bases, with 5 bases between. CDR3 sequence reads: CASSPTATNEKLFF. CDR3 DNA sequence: TGTGCCAGCTCACCGACAGCAACTAATGAAAAACTGTTTTTT.

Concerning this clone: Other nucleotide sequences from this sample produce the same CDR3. CDR3 loop: CASSVVGGGTDTQYF. The CDR3 DNA is TGTGCCAGCAGCGTAGTCGGGGGTGGCACAGATACGCAGTATTTT. V and J are TRBV9 and TRBJ2-3, with D perhaps matching TRBD2 (6 bases). The V gene lost 0 bases and the J gene lost 1 base, with 9 bases spanning the gap. From germline, CDR1 is SGDLS and CDR2 YYNGEE. The CDR3 has 15 amino acids. Supplemented by reference TRBV9 and TRBJ2-3, the full variable domain reads DSGVTQTPKHLITATGQRVTLRCSPRSGDLSVYWYQQSLDQGLQFLIQYYNGEERAKGNILERFSAQQFPDLHSELNLSSLELGDSALYFCASSVVGGGTDTQYFGPGTRLTVL.

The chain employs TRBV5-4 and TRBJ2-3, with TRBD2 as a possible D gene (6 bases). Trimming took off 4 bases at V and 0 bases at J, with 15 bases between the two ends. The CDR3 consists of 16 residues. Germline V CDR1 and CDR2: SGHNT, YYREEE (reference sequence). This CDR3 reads CASSRRTGTSTDTQYF. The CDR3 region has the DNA TGTGCCAGCAGCCGACGTACCGGGACTAGCACAGATACGCAGTATTTT.

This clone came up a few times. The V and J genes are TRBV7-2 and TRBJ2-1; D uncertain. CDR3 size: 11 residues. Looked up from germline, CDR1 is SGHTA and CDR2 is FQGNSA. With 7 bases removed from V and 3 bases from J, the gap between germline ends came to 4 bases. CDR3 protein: CASTLYNEQFF. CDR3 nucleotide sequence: TGTGCCAGCACTCTCTACAATGAGCAGTTCTTC.

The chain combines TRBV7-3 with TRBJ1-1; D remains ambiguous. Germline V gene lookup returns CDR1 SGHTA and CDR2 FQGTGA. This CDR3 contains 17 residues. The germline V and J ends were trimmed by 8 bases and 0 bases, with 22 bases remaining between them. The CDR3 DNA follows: TGTGCCAGCTCCAACAATTTGAGGCTCAGTATGAACACTGAAGCTTTCTTT. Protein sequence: CASSNNLRLSMNTEAFF.

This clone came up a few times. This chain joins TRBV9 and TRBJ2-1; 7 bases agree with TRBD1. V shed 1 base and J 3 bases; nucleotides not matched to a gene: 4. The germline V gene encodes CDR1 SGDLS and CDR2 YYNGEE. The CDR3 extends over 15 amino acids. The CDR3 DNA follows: TGTGCCAGCAGCGTAACGGGACAGATCTACAATGAGCAGTTCTTC. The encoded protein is CASSVTGQIYNEQFF.

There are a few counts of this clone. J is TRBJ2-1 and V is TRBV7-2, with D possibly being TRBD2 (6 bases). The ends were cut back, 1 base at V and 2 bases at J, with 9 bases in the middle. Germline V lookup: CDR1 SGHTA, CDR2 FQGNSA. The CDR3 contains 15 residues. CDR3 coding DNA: TGTGCCAGCAGCTTAGTAGCGGCTACCTACAATGAGCAGTTCTTC. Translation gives CASSLVAATYNEQFF.

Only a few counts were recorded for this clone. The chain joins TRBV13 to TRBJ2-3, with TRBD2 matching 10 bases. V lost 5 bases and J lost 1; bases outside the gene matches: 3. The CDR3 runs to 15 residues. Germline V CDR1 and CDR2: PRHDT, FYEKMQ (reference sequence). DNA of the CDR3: TGTGCCAGCAGCCCCGGGACTAGCGGCACAGATACGCAGTATTTT. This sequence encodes CASSPGTSGTDTQYF.

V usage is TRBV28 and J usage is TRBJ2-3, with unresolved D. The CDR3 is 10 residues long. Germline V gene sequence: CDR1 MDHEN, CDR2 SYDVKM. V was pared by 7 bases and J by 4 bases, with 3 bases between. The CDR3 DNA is TGTGCCAGCATGGCAGATACGCAGTATTTT. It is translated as CASMADTQYF.

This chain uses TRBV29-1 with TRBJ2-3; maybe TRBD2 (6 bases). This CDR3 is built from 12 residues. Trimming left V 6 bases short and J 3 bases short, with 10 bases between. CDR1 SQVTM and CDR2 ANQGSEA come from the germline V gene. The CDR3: CSVTEGTDTQYF. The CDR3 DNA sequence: TGCAGCGTGACGGAGGGAACAGATACGCAGTATTTT.

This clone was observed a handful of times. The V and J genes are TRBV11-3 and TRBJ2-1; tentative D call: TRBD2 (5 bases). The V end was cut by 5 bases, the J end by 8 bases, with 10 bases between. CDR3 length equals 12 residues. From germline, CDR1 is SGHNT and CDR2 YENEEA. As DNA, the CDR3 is TGTGCCAGCAGCCTTAGCGACCATGAGCAGTTCTTC. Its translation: CASSLSDHEQFF.

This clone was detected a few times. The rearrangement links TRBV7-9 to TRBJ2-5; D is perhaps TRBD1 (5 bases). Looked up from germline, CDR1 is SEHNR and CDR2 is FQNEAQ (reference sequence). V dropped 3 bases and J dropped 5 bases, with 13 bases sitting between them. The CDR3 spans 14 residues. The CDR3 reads CASSLGPARETQYF. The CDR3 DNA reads TGTGCCAGCAGCTTGGGGCCGGCCCGTGAGACCCAGTACTTC.

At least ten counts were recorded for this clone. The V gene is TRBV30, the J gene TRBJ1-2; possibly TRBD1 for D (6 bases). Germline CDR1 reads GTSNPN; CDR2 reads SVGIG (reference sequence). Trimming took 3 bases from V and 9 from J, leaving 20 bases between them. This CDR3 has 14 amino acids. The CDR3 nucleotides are TGTGCCTGGAGCCGTGGGGGGACATTGACGAGCTACACCTTC. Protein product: CAWSRGGTLTSYTF.

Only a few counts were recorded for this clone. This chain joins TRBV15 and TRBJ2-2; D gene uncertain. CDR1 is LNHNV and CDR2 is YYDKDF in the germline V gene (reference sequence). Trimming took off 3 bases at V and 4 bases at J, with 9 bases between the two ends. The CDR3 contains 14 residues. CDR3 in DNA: TGTGCCACCAGCAGGGACCTGAGCACCGGGGAGCTGTTTTTT. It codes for CATSRDLSTGELFF. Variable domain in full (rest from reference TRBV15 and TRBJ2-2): DAMVIQNPRYQVTQFGKPVTLSCSQTLNHNVMYWYQQKSSQAPKLLFHYYDKDFNNEADTPDNFQSRRPNTSFCFLDIRSPGLGDTAMYLCATSRDLSTGELFFGEGSRLTVL.

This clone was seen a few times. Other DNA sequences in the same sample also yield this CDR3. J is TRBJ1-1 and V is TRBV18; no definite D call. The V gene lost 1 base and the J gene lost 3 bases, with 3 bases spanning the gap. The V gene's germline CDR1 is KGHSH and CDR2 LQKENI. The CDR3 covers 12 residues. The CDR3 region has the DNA TGTGCCAGCTCACCACGGGACACTGAAGCTTTCTTT. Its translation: CASSPRDTEAFF.

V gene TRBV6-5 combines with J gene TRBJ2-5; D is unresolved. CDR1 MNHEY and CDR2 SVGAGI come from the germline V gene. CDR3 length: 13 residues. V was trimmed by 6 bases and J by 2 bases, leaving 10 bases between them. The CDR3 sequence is CASRLRLQETQYF. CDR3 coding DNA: TGTGCCAGCAGACTCAGACTTCAAGAGACCCAGTACTTC.

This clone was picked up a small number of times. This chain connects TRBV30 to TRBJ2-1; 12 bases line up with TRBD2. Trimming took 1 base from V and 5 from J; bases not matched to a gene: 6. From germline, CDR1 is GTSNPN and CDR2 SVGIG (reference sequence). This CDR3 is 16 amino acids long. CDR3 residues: CAWSAGLAGNHNEQFF. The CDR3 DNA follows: TGTGCCTGGAGTGCCGGACTAGCGGGAAACCACAATGAGCAGTTCTTC.

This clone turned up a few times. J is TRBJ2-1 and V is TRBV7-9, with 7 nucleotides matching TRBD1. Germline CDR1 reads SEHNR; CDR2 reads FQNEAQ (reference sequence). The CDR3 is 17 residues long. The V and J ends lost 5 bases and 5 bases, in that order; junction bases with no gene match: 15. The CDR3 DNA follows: TGTGCCAGCAGCCTACTAGGGGGTACCACAGGGGACAATGAGCAGTTCTTC. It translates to CASSLLGGTTGDNEQFF.

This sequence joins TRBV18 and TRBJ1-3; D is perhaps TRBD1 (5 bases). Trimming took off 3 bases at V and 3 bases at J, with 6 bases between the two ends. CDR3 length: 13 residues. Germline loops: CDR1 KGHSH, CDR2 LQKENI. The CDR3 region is CASSPQGGNTIYF. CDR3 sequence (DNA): TGTGCCAGCTCACCGCAGGGTGGAAACACCATATATTTT. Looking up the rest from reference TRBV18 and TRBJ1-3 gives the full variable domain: NAGVMQNPRHLVRRRGQEARLRCSPMKGHSHVYWYRQLPEEGLKFMVYLQKENIIDESGMPKERFSAEFPKEGPSILRIQQVVRGDSAAYFCASSPQGGNTIYFGEGSWLTVV.

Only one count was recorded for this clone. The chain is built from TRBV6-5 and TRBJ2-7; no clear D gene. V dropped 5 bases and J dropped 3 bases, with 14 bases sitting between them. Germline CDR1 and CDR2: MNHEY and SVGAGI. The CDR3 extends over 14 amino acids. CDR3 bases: TGTGCCAGCAGTCGACTGGGTCGGAACTACGAGCAGTACTTC. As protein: CASSRLGRNYEQYF.